The clone carrying this T cell receptor beta chain has a count of ten or more. No antigen is known for it. These data belong to a study of T cells in Graves' hyperthyroidism and ophthalmopathy. The CDR3 loop spans 13 amino acids. Trimming removed 5 bases from V and 6 bases from J; junction bases left unmatched: 4. Amplification of TCR beta CDR3 regions used RNA as the template. First-round RT-PCR targeting the TCR CDR3 was performed with the HTBI primer set. TCRdb passed the multiplex PCR reads through MiXCR, listing each CDR3 protein once. The data show roughly 160,000 distinct CDR3 sequences, 9.4% seen once. Whole-study findings and limits: Blood shared most expanded thyroid clonotypes above 0.001.

V and J are TRBV12-3 or TRBV12-4 and TRBJ1-5, with TRBD1 matching 7 bases. Sample: blood. The TCR was taken from a woman between 18 and 29 years old with Graves' hyperthyroidism that later progressed to Graves' ophthalmopathy. The CDR3, as DNA: TGTGCCAGCAGTCCGACAGGGATTCAGCCCCAGCATTTT. This sequence encodes CASSPTGIQPQHF.